These 21 T cell receptor beta chains came from one sample sequenced in a study of chemoradiotherapy in HPV16-positive cancers. The method was immunoSEQ multiplex PCR; TCRdb's version includes in-frame clones alone and lacks a portion of them. The sample has some 14,000 clones, 89% seen once. Here the sequenced sample was tumor tissue, taken from a patient who underwent chemoradiotherapy. The receptor source for this set is a human donor with HPV-associated anogenital cancer.

The chain combines TRBV11-2 with TRBJ2-7, with 11 bases aligning to TRBD2. Germline trimming cut 0 bases from V and 3 bases from J; bases unmatched to any gene: 4. Germline-derived CDR1 and CDR2 are SGHAT and FQNNGV. The CDR3 spans 16 residues. The CDR3 loop reads CASSLDPLAGGYEQYF. CDR3 sequence (DNA): TGTGCCAGCAGCTTAGATCCTCTAGCGGGAGGCTACGAGCAGTACTTC.

This chain's CDR3 is CASSSETGRGDTEAFF. The CDR3 DNA reads as TGTGCCAGCAGCTCCGAAACAGGGAGAGGTGACACTGAAGCTTTCTTT. This chain joins TRBV7-9 and TRBJ1-1, with TRBD1 as a possible D gene (6 bases). Trimming left V 4 bases short and J 3 bases short, with 18 bases between. CDR3 size: 16 residues. Germline V gene sequence: CDR1 SEHNR, CDR2 FQNEAQ (reference sequence).

The chain is built from TRBV14 and TRBJ1-1; D is unclear. The ends were cut back, 4 bases at V and 4 bases at J, with 13 bases in the middle. CDR1 SGHDN and CDR2 FVKESK come from the germline V gene. The CDR3 runs 14 residues. The CDR3 coding sequence is TGTGCCAGCAGCCTAACCATGGGAGGCACTGAAGCTTTCTTT. It yields the protein CASSLTMGGTEAFF. Variable domain in full (rest from reference TRBV14 and TRBJ1-1): EAGVTQFPSHSVIEKGQTVTLRCDPISGHDNLYWYRRVMGKEIKFLLHFVKESKQDESGMPNNRFLAERTGGTYSTLKVQPAELEDSGVYFCASSLTMGGTEAFFGQGTRLTVV.

The chain recombines TRBV7-2 with TRBJ1-5; D remains ambiguous. V lost 6 bases and J 6 bases, leaving 15 bases between the germline ends. The CDR3 totals 14 residues. Per the germline V gene, CDR1 is SGHTA and CDR2 is FQGNSA. This CDR3 reads CASSSGRAGQPQHF. CDR3 nucleotides: TGTGCCAGCAGTAGTGGGCGGGCGGGTCAGCCCCAGCATTTT.

CDR3 sequence: CASKIQVNTDTQYF. In DNA, the CDR3 is TGTGCCAGCAAAATACAGGTCAACACAGATACGCAGTATTTT. V gene TRBV2 combines with J gene TRBJ2-3; maybe TRBD1 (5 bases). Trimming pared 7 bases from V and 2 bases from J, leaving 13 bases between. Germline V gene lookup returns CDR1 SNHLY and CDR2 FYNNEI. This CDR3 spans 14 amino acids. The complete variable domain, with remaining parts taken from reference TRBV2 and TRBJ2-3, reads EPEVTQTPSHQVTQMGQEVILRCVPISNHLYFYWYRQILGQKVEFLVSFYNNEISEKSEIFDDQFSVERPDGSNFTLKIRSTKLEDSAMYFCASKIQVNTDTQYFGPGTRLTVL.

The rearrangement joins TRBV18 to TRBJ2-7; D possibly uses TRBD1 or TRBD2 (5 bases each). This CDR3 spans 14 amino acids. CDR1 is KGHSH and CDR2 is LQKENI in the germline V gene. Trimming removed 2 bases from V and 5 bases from J, with 13 bases in between. The CDR3 bases are TGTGCCAGCTCACCAGGGGACCTACGAAACGAGCAGTACTTC. This gives the protein CASSPGDLRNEQYF.

This clone was counted between two and nine times. V usage is TRBV7-2 and J usage is TRBJ1-5; tentative D call: TRBD1 (6 bases). The V gene's germline CDR1 is SGHTA and CDR2 FQGNSA. The CDR3 has 15 residues. Trimming shortened V by 5 bases and J by 2 bases, and 13 bases separated the two germline ends. The CDR3 bases are TGTGCCAGCAGCCAATTGGCAGGGGGCAATCAGCCCCAGCATTTT. This sequence encodes CASSQLAGGNQPQHF.

The V and J genes are TRBV2 and TRBJ2-5; 12 bases agree with TRBD2. Per germline, CDR1 SNHLY and CDR2 FYNNEI. CDR3 length: 18 residues. V lost 4 bases and J lost 5; bases outside the gene matches: 14. The CDR3 bases are TGTGCCAGCAGTGGCCCCTCTAGCGGGAGGGCCTGGGATGAGACCCAGTACTTC. It yields the protein CASSGPSSGRAWDETQYF.

V and J are TRBV7-6 and TRBJ1-1; D unclear. CDR3 length: 13 amino acids. Germline values: CDR1 SGHVS, CDR2 FNYEAQ. The V gene lost 2 bases and the J gene lost 5 bases, with 9 bases spanning the gap. The CDR3 here is CASSLSRGTEAFF. CDR3 in DNA: TGTGCCAGCAGCTTATCTCGGGGAACTGAAGCTTTCTTT.

V gene TRBV5-4 combines with J gene TRBJ2-3, with D uncertain. V dropped 0 bases and J dropped 3 bases, with 8 bases sitting between them. The germline V gene encodes CDR1 SGHNT and CDR2 YYREEE (reference sequence). This CDR3 has 14 amino acids. The CDR3 nucleotides read TGTGCCAGCAGCTTGGGGTCTCGGACAGATACGCAGTATTTT. Protein sequence: CASSLGSRTDTQYF.

The chain couples TRBV29-1 to TRBJ2-5; TRBD1 is a possible D gene (7 bases). The germline V gene has CDR1 SQVTM and CDR2 ANQGSEA. The CDR3 sequence is 13 residues long. In nucleotides, the CDR3 is TGCTCATCGTTCGGGGCAGGGGGGGAGACCCAGTACTTC. It yields the protein CSSFGAGGETQYF.

V gene TRBV2 combines with J gene TRBJ2-1, with unresolved D. Germline CDR1 and CDR2: SNHLY and FYNNEI. This CDR3 spans 11 amino acids. Trimming stripped 10 bases from V and 1 base from J, with 5 bases between. The DNA for the CDR3 is TGTGCCACCCGGTCCTACAATGAGCAGTTCTTC. Protein product: CATRSYNEQFF.

The chain couples TRBV7-3 to TRBJ2-1; 8 bases align to TRBD2. Germline CDR1 is SGHTA and CDR2 is FQGTGA. V gave up 2 bases and J gave up 8 bases; unmatched junction bases: 5. CDR3 length: 14 residues. CDR3 in amino acids: CASSLGTRLDEQFF. In DNA, the CDR3 is TGTGCCAGCAGCTTAGGGACTAGGTTGGATGAGCAGTTCTTC.

J is TRBJ2-1 and V is TRBV5-6; 14 bases align to TRBD2. V dropped 4 bases and J dropped 14; count of bases not matched to a gene: 8. This CDR3 spans 14 amino acids. Germline loops: CDR1 SGHDT, CDR2 YYEEEE. CDR3 nucleotides: TGTGCCAGCAGCGTCGGGACTAGCGGGAGCGAGAAGTTCTTC. It encodes CASSVGTSGSEKFF.

The rearrangement links TRBV19 to TRBJ2-1; TRBD1 might be the D (6 bases). The CDR3 extends over 14 amino acids. Germline CDR1 reads LNHDA; CDR2 reads SQIVND (reference sequence). Deletions cut 7 bases from V and 6 bases from J, with 16 bases between. This CDR3 is CASTRDNLGNEQFF. The CDR3 DNA is TGTGCCAGTACCCGGGACAACTTGGGCAATGAGCAGTTCTTC.

The chain employs TRBV5-1 and TRBJ2-7, with TRBD1 matching over 7 bases. CDR3 length: 16 amino acids. CDR1 SGHRS and CDR2 YFSETQ come from the germline V gene. Losses at the gene ends were 5 bases for V and 0 bases for J; bases not matched to a gene: 11. CDR3 bases: TGCGCCAGCAGTCGGAACAGGGGCGATAGCTCCTACGAGCAGTACTTC. This sequence encodes CASSRNRGDSSYEQYF.

The chain links TRBV5-4 to TRBJ1-2, with D hard to call. V shed 0 bases and J shed 10 bases, with 16 bases lying between them. The CDR3 runs to 14 residues. From germline, CDR1 is SGHNT and CDR2 YYREEE (reference sequence). The CDR3 sequence is CASSLASTYKIYTF. As DNA, the CDR3 is TGTGCCAGCAGCTTGGCCTCCACATATAAGATCTACACCTTC.

The chain joins TRBV6-5 to TRBJ2-7, with D possibly matching TRBD2 (5 bases). The CDR3 consists of 15 residues. Trimming removed 5 bases from V and 2 bases from J, with 16 bases in between. CDR1 and CDR2 (germline): MNHEY, SVGAGI. CDR3 protein: CASSPTRERPYEQYF. The CDR3 DNA is TGTGCCAGCAGTCCTACCCGGGAAAGGCCCTACGAGCAGTACTTC.

This sequence joins TRBV15 and TRBJ1-5, with no clear D. The CDR3 totals 14 residues. Germline V gene data show CDR1 as LNHNV and CDR2 as YYDKDF (reference sequence). V shed 3 bases and J shed 5 bases, with 11 bases lying between them. The CDR3 spells CATSSSGPHQPQHF. Written as DNA, the CDR3 is TGTGCCACCAGCAGCAGTGGTCCCCATCAGCCCCAGCATTTT.

This clone appeared a single time. This chain connects TRBV7-9 to TRBJ1-4; no firm D call. The CDR3 is made up of 13 amino acids. Per germline, CDR1 SEHNR and CDR2 FQNEAQ (reference sequence). The ends were cut back, 5 bases at V and 8 bases at J, with 12 bases in the middle. The CDR3 DNA reads TGTGCCAGCAGCCCCCGGACTCGGGAAAAACTGTTTTTT. Translated, it gives CASSPRTREKLFF.

V is TRBV30 and J is TRBJ2-1; 8 positions agree with TRBD2. The V segment lost 4 bases and the J segment 6 bases; nucleotides outside the gene matches: 11. The CDR3 has 15 amino acids. CDR1 and CDR2 from the germline V gene are GTSNPN and SVGIG (reference sequence). CDR3 protein: CAWILAGFGGNEQFF. The CDR3 DNA reads as TGTGCCTGGATTTTAGCGGGATTCGGGGGCAATGAGCAGTTCTTC.